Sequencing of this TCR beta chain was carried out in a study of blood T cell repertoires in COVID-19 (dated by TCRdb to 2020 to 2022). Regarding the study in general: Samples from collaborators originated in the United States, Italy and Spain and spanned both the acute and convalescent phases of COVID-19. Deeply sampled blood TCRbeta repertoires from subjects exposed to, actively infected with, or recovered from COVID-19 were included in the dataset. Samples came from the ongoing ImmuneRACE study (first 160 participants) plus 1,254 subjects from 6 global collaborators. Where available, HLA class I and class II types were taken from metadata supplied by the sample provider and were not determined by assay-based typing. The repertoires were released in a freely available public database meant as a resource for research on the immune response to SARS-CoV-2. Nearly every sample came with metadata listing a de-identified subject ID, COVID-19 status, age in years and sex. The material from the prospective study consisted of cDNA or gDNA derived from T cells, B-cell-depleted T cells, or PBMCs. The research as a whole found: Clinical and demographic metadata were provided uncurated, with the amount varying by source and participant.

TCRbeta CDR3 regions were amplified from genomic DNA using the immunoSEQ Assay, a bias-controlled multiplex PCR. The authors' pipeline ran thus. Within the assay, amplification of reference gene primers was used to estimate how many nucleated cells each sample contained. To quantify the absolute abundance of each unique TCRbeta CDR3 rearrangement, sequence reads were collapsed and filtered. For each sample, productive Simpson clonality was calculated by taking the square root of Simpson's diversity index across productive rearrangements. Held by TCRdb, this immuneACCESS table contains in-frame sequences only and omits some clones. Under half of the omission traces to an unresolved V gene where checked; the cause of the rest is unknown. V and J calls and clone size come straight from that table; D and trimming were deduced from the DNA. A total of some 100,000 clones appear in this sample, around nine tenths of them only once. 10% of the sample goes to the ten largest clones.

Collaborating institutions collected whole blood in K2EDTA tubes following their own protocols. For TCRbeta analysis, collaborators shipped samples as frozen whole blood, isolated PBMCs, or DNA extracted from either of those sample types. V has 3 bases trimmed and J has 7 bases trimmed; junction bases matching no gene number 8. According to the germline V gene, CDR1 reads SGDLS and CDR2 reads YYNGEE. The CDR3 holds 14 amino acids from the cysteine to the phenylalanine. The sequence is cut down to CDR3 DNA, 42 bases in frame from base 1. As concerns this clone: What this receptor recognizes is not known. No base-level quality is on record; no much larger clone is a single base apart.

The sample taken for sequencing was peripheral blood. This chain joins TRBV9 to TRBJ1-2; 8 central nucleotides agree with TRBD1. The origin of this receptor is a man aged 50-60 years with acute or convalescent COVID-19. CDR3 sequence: CASSDTGGGSGYTF. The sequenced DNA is TGTGCCAGCAGCGATACAGGGGGTGGGAGTGGCTACACCTTC.